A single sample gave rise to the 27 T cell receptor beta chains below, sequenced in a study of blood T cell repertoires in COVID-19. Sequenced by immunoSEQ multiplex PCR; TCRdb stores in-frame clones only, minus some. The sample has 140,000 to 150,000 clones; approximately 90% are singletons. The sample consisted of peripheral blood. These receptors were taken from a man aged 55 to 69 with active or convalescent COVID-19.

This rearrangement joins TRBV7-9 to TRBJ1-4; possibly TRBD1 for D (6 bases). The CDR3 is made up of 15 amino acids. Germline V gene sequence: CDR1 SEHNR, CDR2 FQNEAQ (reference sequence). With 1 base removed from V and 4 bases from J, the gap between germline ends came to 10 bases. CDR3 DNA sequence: TGTGCCAGCAGCTTAGAGGGGGACTATAATGAAAAACTGTTTTTT. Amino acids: CASSLEGDYNEKLFF.

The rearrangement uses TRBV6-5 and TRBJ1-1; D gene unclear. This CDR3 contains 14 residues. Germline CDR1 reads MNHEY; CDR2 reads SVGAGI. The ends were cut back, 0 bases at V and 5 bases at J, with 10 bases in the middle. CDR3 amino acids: CASSYSPSRTEAFF. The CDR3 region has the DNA TGTGCCAGCAGTTACTCCCCATCGAGGACTGAAGCTTTCTTT.

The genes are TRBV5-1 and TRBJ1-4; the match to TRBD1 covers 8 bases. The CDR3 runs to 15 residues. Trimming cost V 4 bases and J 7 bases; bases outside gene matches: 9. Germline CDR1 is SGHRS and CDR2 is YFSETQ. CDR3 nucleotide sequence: TGCGCCAGCAGCCCCACCCCGGACAGGGTTGAAAAACTGTTTTTT. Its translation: CASSPTPDRVEKLFF.

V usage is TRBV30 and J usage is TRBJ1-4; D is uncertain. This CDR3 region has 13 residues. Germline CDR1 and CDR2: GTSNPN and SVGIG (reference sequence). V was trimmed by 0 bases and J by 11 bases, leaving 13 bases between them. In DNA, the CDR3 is TGTGCCTGGAGTGTGACCCGGGAGGGTAAACTGTTTTTT. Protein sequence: CAWSVTREGKLFF. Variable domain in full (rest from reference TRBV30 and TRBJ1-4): SQTIHQWPATLVQPVGSPLSLECTVEGTSNPNLYWYRQAAGRGLQLLFYSVGIGQISSEVPQNLSASRPQDRQFILSSKKLLLSDSGFYLCAWSVTREGKLFFGSGTQLSVL.

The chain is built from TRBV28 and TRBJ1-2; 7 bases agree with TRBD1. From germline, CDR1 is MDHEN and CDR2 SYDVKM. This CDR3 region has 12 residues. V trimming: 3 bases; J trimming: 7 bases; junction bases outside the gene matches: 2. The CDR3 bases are TGTGCCAGCAGTTTTAACAGGGGTGGCTACACCTTC. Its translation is CASSFNRGGYTF.

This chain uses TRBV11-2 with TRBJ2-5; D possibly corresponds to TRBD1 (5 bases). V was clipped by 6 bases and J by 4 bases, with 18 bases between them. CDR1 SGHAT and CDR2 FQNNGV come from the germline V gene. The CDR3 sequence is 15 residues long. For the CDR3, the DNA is TGTGCCAGCAGGCCAGGGTTTCCCCCCCGAGAGACCCAGTACTTC. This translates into CASRPGFPPRETQYF.

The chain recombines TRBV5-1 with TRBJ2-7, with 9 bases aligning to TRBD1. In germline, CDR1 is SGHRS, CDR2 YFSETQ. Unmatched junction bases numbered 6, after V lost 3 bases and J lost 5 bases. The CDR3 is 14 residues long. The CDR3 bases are TGCGCCAGCAGCTGGGGGACAGGGCGGGACGAGCAGTACTTC. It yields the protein CASSWGTGRDEQYF. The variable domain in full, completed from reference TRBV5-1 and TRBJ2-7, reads KAGVTQTPRYLIKTRGQQVTLSCSPISGHRSVSWYQQTPGQGLQFLFEYFSETQRNKGNFPGRFSGRQFSNSRSEMNVSTLELGDSALYLCASSWGTGRDEQYFGPGTRLTVT.

CDR3 residues: CASSSRTVNTEAFF. The DNA for the CDR3 is TGTGCCAGCAGCTCCCGGACTGTGAACACTGAAGCTTTCTTT. This rearrangement joins TRBV3-1 (or the pseudogene TRBV3-2) to TRBJ1-1; D is undetermined. V lost 5 bases and J lost 0, with 10 bases in between. CDR3 length: 14 residues. Germline lookup yields CDR1 LGHDT and CDR2 YNNKEL (reference sequence).

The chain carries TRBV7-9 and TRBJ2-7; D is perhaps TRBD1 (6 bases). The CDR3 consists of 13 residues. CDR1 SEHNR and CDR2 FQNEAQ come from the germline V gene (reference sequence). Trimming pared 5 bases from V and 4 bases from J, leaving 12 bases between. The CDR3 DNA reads TGTGCCAGCAGCCCAAACAGGGTTTACGAGCAGTACTTC. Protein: CASSPNRVYEQYF. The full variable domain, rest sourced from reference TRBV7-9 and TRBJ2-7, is DTGVSQNPRHKITKRGQNVTFRCDPISEHNRLYWYRQTLGQGPEFLTYFQNEAQLEKSRLLSDRFSAERPKGSFSTLEIQRTEQGDSAMYLCASSPNRVYEQYFGPGTRLTVT.

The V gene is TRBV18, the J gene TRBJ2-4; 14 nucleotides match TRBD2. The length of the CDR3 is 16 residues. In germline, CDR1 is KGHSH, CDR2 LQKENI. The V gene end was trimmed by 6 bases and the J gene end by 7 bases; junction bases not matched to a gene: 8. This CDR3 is CASSYEGLAGANIQYF. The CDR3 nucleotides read TGTGCCAGCTCCTACGAGGGACTAGCGGGAGCTAACATTCAGTACTTC.

CDR3 coding DNA: TGTGCCAGCACAAACGACAGAGGCCGCTACGAGCAGTACTTC. Its translation is CASTNDRGRYEQYF. The chain combines TRBV7-9 with TRBJ2-7, with a weak D call TRBD1 (5 bases). Trimming took 7 bases from V and 3 from J, leaving 16 bases between them. The length of the CDR3 is 14 residues. Germline V CDR1 and CDR2: SEHNR, FQNEAQ (reference sequence).

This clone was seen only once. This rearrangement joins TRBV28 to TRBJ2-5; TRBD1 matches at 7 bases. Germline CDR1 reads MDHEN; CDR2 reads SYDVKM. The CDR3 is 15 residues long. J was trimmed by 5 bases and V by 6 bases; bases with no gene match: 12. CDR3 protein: CASSPPTGMLETQYF. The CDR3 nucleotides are TGTGCCAGCAGCCCTCCGACAGGGATGCTGGAGACCCAGTACTTC.

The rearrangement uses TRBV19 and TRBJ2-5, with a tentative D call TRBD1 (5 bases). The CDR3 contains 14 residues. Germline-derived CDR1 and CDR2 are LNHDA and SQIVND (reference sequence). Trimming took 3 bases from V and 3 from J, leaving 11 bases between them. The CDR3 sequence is CASSIAQVKETQYF. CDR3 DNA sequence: TGTGCCAGTAGTATCGCACAGGTAAAAGAGACCCAGTACTTC.

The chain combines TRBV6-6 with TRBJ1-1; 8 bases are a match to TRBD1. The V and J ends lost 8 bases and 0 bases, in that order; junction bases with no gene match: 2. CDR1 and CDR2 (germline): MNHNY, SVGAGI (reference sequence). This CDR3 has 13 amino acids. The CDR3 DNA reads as TGTGCCAGCCGGACAGGGATGAACACTGAAGCTTTCTTT. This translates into CASRTGMNTEAFF.

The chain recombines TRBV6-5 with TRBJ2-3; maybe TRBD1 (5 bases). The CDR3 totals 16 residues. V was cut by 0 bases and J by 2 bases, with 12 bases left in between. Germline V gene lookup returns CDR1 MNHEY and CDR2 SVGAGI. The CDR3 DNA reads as TGTGCCAGCAGTTACTCTGGGCAGGGCCTCACAGATACGCAGTATTTT. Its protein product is CASSYSGQGLTDTQYF.

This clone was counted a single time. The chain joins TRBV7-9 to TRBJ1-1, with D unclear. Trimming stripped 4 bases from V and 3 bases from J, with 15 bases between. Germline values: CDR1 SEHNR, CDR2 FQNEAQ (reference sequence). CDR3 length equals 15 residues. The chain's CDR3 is CASSWREAVDTEAFF. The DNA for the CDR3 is TGTGCCAGCAGCTGGCGGGAGGCCGTTGACACTGAAGCTTTCTTT.

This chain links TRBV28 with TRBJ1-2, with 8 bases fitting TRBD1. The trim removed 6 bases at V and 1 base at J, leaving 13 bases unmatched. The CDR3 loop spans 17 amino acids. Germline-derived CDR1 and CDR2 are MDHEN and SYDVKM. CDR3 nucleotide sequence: TGTGCCAGCAGGTCAACAGGGGGGCCCCCCCTTAACTATGGCTACACCTTC. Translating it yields CASRSTGGPPLNYGYTF.

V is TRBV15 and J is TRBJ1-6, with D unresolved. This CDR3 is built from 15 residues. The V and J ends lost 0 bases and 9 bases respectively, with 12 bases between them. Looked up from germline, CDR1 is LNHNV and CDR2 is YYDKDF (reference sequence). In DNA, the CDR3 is TGTGCCACCAGCAGAGATCGAACAGCCCCTTCACCCCTCCACTTT. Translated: CATSRDRTAPSPLHF.

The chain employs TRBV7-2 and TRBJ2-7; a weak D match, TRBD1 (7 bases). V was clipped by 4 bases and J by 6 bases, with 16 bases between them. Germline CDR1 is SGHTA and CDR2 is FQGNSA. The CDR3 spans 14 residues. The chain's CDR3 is CASSSGGTGGEQYF. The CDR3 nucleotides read TGTGCCAGCAGCTCAGGGGGGACTGGCGGCGAGCAGTACTTC.

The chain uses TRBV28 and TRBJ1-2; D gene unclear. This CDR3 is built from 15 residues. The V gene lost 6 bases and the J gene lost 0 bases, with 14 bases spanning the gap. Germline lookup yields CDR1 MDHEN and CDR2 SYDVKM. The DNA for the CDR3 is TGTGCCAGCAGAGAATCTTTCTCGGCTAACTATGGCTACACCTTC. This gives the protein CASRESFSANYGYTF.

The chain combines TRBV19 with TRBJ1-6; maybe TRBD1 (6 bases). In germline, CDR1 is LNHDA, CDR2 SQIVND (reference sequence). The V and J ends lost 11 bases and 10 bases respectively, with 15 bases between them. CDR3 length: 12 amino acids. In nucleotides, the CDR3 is TGTGCCTCAGCCCCAGGGGCCTCACCCCTCCACTTT. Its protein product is CASAPGASPLHF.

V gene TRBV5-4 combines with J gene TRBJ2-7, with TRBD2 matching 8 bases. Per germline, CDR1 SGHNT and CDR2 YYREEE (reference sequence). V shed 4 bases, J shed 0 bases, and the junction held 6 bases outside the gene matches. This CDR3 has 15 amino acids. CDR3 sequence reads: CASSPGGASSYEQYF. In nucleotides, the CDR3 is TGTGCCAGCAGCCCCGGGGGGGCCAGCTCCTACGAGCAGTACTTC.

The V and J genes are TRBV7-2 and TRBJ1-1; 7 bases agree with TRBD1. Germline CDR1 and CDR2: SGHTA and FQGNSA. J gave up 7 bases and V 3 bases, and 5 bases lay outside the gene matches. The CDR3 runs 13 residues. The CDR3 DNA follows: TGTGCCAGCAGCTTCGGCACAGGGGTTGAAGCTTTCTTT. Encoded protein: CASSFGTGVEAFF.

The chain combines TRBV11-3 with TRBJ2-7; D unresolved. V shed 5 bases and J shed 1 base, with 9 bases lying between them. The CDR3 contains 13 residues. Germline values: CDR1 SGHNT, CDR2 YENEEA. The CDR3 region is CASSPGFSYEQYF. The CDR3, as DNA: TGTGCCAGCAGCCCCGGGTTTTCCTACGAGCAGTACTTC.

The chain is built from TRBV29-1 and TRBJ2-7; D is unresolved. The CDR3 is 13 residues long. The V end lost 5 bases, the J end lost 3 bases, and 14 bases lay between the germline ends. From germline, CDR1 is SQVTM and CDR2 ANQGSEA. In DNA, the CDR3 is TGCAGCGTTCTCGGAGCCTCTCTCTACGAGCAGTACTTC. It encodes CSVLGASLYEQYF.

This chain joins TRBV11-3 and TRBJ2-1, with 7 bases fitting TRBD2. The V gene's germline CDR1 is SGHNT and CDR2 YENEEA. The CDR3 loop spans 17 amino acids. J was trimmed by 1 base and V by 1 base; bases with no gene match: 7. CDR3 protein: CASSLGGGVDSYNEQFF. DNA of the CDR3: TGTGCCAGCAGCTTAGGCGGGGGAGTTGATTCCTACAATGAGCAGTTCTTC.

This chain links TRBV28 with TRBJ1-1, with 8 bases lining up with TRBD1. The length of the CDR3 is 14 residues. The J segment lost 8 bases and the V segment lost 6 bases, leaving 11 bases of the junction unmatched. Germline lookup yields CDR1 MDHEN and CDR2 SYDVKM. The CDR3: CASSPRQGRFEAFF. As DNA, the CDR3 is TGTGCCAGCAGCCCCCGACAGGGGAGGTTCGAAGCTTTCTTT.